This T cell receptor beta chain was recorded in a study of early T cells in non-severe SARS-CoV-2 infection. About the research overall: The sequenced material was bulk RNA from unsorted whole blood, and its chains were unpaired. Study-wide results and limits: VDJdb matching favored anti-spike CD8 responses, missing private and CD4 specificities.

Unique molecular identifiers were added to individual cDNA molecules. TCRdb used MiXCR to reprocess the 5' RACE reads, holding one entry per CDR3 protein. In the table there are 70,000 to 95,000 distinct CDR3 sequences, approximately 14% of which are singletons. The CDR3 consists of 14 residues. Germline CDR1 MDHEN, CDR2 SYDVKM. V gave up 5 bases and J gave up 8 bases; unmatched junction bases: 6. This clonotype was counted only a few times. Its specificity is not known. Sample: whole blood. The sequence was obtained from an adult who was a healthcare worker with PCR-confirmed SARS-CoV-2 infection or an uninfected control (not recorded which). This rearrangement joins TRBV28 to TRBJ1-4; 9 bases map to TRBD1. CDR3 residues: CASSGDRDGEKLFF. The CDR3 coding sequence is TGTGCCAGCAGTGGGGACAGGGATGGGGAAAAACTGTTTTTT.